Listed here is a single T cell receptor beta chain. The antigen is undetermined. The data stem from a study of human T cells and chemical hapten exposure. Study background: There were per-sample TCR yield variations, arising mainly from small pooled library volume differences. Study-wide findings and caveats: Given that the donors had alopecia, their immune response may differ from that seen in healthy people.

Time point meaning: patch test 1, 2 weeks after DPC sensitization. This sample's treatment: therapeutic diphenylcyclopropenone sensitization with weekly scalp DPC. What the library attached to individual cDNA molecules were unique molecular identifiers. Using its own MiXCR run on the RACE reads, TCRdb lists one record per CDR3 protein. Found here are about 74,000 distinct CDR3 sequences, 32% of them singletons; the top ten hold roughly 10%. The CDR3 consists of 17 residues. Germline CDR1 SGHTA, CDR2 FQGNSA. The J segment lost 2 bases and the V segment lost 4 bases, leaving 8 bases of the junction unmatched.

The sequence came from a man aged 40-49 years with alopecia areata. Some clones in this sample may be carry-over from other donors' samples. This chain links TRBV7-2 with TRBJ2-3, with 11 positions matching TRBD2. Sequenced material: whole blood, taken in connection with sensitization to the hapten diphenylcyclopropenone (DPC). As DNA, the CDR3 is TGTGCCAGCAGCTCACTAGCGGGAGTACGGTTCACAGATACGCAGTATTTT. This encodes CASSSLAGVRFTDTQYF. Combining the CDR3 with reference TRBV7-2 and TRBJ2-3 gives the whole variable domain GAGVSQSPSNKVTEKGKDVELRCDPISGHTALYWYRQSLGQGLEFLIYFQGNSAPDKSGLPSDRFSAERTGGSVSTLTIQRTQQEDSAVYLCASSSLAGVRFTDTQYFGPGTRLTVL.